The rows below give T cell receptor beta chains drawn from one sample of a study of T cells in Graves' hyperthyroidism and ophthalmopathy. TCRdb reprocessed the multiplex PCR reads via MiXCR and lists one record per CDR3 protein. The profile covers about 180,000 distinct CDR3 sequences, with 17% appearing a single time and under 35% taken by the ten largest. Sequencing used blood. These receptors were obtained from a woman aged 45-60 years with Graves' hyperthyroidism. Each CDR3 is given with its conserved first and last residue. D genes are given only for firm matches. Some rows mark clone size as missing; the rest say once, few, many or name a class of expanded clone.

NA	TRBV3-1	few	TRBJ1-1	TGTGCCAGCAGTTCAGGGTCTTTGAACACTGAAGCTCTCTTT	CASSSGSLNTEALF
TRBD1	TRBV5-5	few	TRBJ1-1	TGTGCCAGCAGAAACCACAGGGGTATGAACACTGAAGCTTTCTTT	CASRNHRGMNTEAFF
TRBD2	TRBV6-1	NA	TRBJ2-3	TGTGCCAGCAGTGAAAGGGGAGGGGTGCCAGATACGCAGTATTTT	CASSERGGVPDTQYF
TRBD1	TRBV7-9	NA	TRBJ1-2	TGTGCCAGCAGCTCCGACAGGGGTTTCGCTAACTATGGCTACACCTTC	CASSSDRGFANYGYTF
NA	TRBV28	many	TRBJ1-1	TGTGCCAGCAGGAGGCGAGGGGCGCGTATCACTGAAGCTTTCTTT	CASRRRGARITEAFF
NA	TRBV11-2	many	TRBJ1-2	TGTGCCAGCAGCTTGACAGCTCTTAACTATGGCTACACCTTC	CASSLTALNYGYTF
NA	TRBV5-1	many	TRBJ2-1	TGCGCCAGCAGCCACCCTACAGGTCGTGAGAAGTTCTTC	CASSHPTGREKFF
NA	TRBV5-1	many	TRBJ1-3	TGCGCCAGCAGCCTCGAGGGGGTCGGAAACACCATATATTTT	CASSLEGVGNTIYF
NA	TRBV3-1	many	TRBJ1-1	TGTGCCAGCAGCTTCCTTGCTCGGGACACTGAAGCTTTCTTT	CASSFLARDTEAFF
NA	TRBV5-1	NA	TRBJ1-2	TGCGCCAGCAGCTTGGATCCAGGAGGGGACTATGGCTACACCTTC	CASSLDPGGDYGYTF
NA	TRBV20-1	many	TRBJ2-5	TGCAGTGTCGACGTCCTTGACAGGGCCGGAGGGGAGACCCAGTACTTC	CSVDVLDRAGGETQYF
NA	TRBV10-3	NA	TRBJ2-7	TGTGCCATCAGTGAGCTCGCCGGGGAATCGGGTGAGCAGTACTTC	CAISELAGESGEQYF